This TCR beta chain was documented in a study of shared clonotypes between healthy human individuals. Across the whole study: A couple of female and a few male donors aged 18 to 49 were enrolled. Per donor, CD8 memory used one plate, CD8 naive used two, CD4 memory used three and CD4 naive used three.

Each of the donors was a healthy adult who was HIV-negative and had not had a recent acute infection or vaccination. Memory CD4+ cells were the fraction left after CD45RA+ naive selection. Profiling relied on immunoSEQ multiplex PCR, and the TCRdb table lists in-frame clones only, not all of them. The data show roughly 1.4 million clones, with around 98.5% seen just once and over 0.3% held by the top ten. V dropped 4 bases and J dropped 8 bases, with 6 bases sitting between them. Germline CDR1 is SNHLY and CDR2 is FYNNEI. The CDR3 sequence is 11 residues long. The rearrangement uses TRBV2 and TRBJ2-1, with D unclear. The sequencing input was naive CD4+ T cells sorted from blood. Subset reported: CD45RA+ positively selected. The sequence derives from a young man in good health. In nucleotides, the CDR3 is TGTGCCAGCAGTGTATCCTATGAGCAGTTCTTC. This translates into CASSVSYEQFF.